A selection of T cell receptor beta chains follows, all from one sample in a study of cytomegalovirus exposure and HLA in healthy donors. Measured with immunoSEQ multiplex PCR; TCRdb has only the in-frame clones, and not every one. Here the sample spans fewer than 350,000 clones, approximately 88% being singletons. Sequencing was performed on PBMCs. These receptor sequences come from a woman under 30 in good health and CMV-seronegative. Each CDR3 is given with its conserved first and last residue. D genes are given only for firm matches. Expanded clones get a size class; other rows say once, few or many, or leave the size out.

clone_size j_call v_call d_call cdr3_aa cdr3_nt
- TRBJ2-7 TRBV4-1 - CASSSRTPTYEQYF TGCGCCAGCAGCTCCCGGACACCAACCTACGAGCAGTACTTC
- TRBJ2-2 TRBV7-3 TRBD2 CASSLGAGAGELFF TGTGCCAGCAGCTTAGGCGCGGGAGCCGGGGAGCTGTTTTTT
- TRBJ1-2 TRBV9 TRBD1 CASSVPRFFRDRVLGGYTF TGTGCCAGCAGCGTACCCCGGTTCTTCCGGGACAGGGTATTGGGTGGCTACACCTTC
- TRBJ2-2 TRBV6-1 - CASSSRTEITGELFF TGTGCCAGCAGTTCCCGGACAGAGATAACCGGGGAGCTGTTTTTT
- TRBJ2-7 TRBV27 TRBD2 CASSLSGGTSGSSYEQYF TGTGCCAGCAGTTTATCGGGGGGGACTAGCGGGAGTAGCTACGAGCAGTACTTC
- TRBJ2-7 TRBV11-2 TRBD2 CASSSLRLAGAYEQYF TGTGCCAGCAGCTCCTTAAGACTAGCGGGAGCCTACGAGCAGTACTTC
- TRBJ1-3 TRBV7-9 - CASSHRTRNTIYF TGTGCCAGCAGCCATCGGACTCGCAACACCATATATTTT
- TRBJ2-1 TRBV5-1 - CASSFSIPSSYNEQFF TGCGCCAGCAGCTTCTCCATTCCTAGCAGTTACAATGAGCAGTTCTTC
- TRBJ2-6 TRBV5-6 - CASSLTGPGANVLTF TGTGCCAGCAGCTTGACAGGGCCTGGGGCCAACGTCCTGACTTTC
- TRBJ2-7 TRBV25-1 - CASSVGGTYEQYF TGTGCCAGCAGTGTCGGCGGGACCTACGAGCAGTACTTC
- TRBJ2-1 TRBV4-3 - CASSQEETGFYEQFF TGCGCCAGCAGCCAAGAGGAGACGGGGTTCTATGAGCAGTTCTTC
- TRBJ2-7 TRBV5-4 TRBD1 CASSPPGQGSYEQYF TGTGCCAGCAGCCCTCCGGGACAGGGTAGCTACGAGCAGTACTTC
- TRBJ2-5 TRBV5-1 - CASSSYQQGAEETQYF TGCGCCAGCAGCTCATATCAACAGGGTGCCGAAGAGACCCAGTACTTC
once TRBJ2-1 TRBV14 TRBD2 CASSPSSGSLDEQFF TGTGCCAGCAGCCCAAGTAGCGGGAGTCTCGATGAGCAGTTCTTC
- TRBJ2-2 TRBV28 - CASSSSIRGNTGELFF TGTGCCAGCAGTTCCTCAATCAGGGGGAACACCGGGGAGCTGTTTTTT
- TRBJ2-1 TRBV5-6 TRBD2 CASSLAFVAGGLNEQFF TGTGCCAGCAGCTTGGCCTTTGTAGCGGGAGGTTTGAATGAGCAGTTCTTC
few TRBJ2-5 TRBV9 - CASSAGHGETQYF TGTGCCAGCAGCGCTGGGCATGGAGAGACCCAGTACTTC
once TRBJ2-7 TRBV7-2 - CASSSLALPTQQYF TGTGCCAGCAGCTCTCTAGCGCTACCTACGCAGCAGTACTTC
- TRBJ2-3 TRBV7-2 - CASSLPTAQRGDTQYF TGTGCCAGCAGCTTACCGACGGCCCAACGAGGAGATACGCAGTATTTT
- TRBJ1-2 TRBV7-8 - CASSLMQGPRSDTF TGTGCCAGCAGCCTAATGCAGGGCCCCCGGAGTGACACCTTC
- TRBJ2-3 TRBV27 - CASSLKIRDTDTQYF TGTGCCAGCAGTTTGAAAATACGGGACACTGATACGCAGTATTTT
- TRBJ2-2 TRBV6-1 - CASTHGVPNTGELFF TGTGCCAGCACGCACGGGGTACCAAACACCGGGGAGCTGTTTTTT
- TRBJ2-5 TRBV5-1 TRBD2 CASSLSGGGPAGAQYF TGCGCCAGCAGCTTGTCTGGGGGAGGCCCCGCGGGGGCCCAGTACTTC
- TRBJ2-2 TRBV5-1 TRBD2 CASSRTSDSTGELFF TGCGCCAGCAGCCGAACTAGCGACTCCACCGGGGAGCTGTTTTTT
- TRBJ1-1 TRBV5-1 - CASSLGAGGPAEAFF TGCGCCAGCAGCTTGGGGGCCGGGGGGCCCGCTGAAGCTTTCTTT
few TRBJ1-6 TRBV27 TRBD1 CASSLGQDNSPLHF TGTGCCAGCAGTTTAGGACAGGATAATTCACCCCTCCACTTT
once TRBJ1-2 TRBV18 - CASSAAGNNGYTF TGTGCCAGCTCGGCGGCGGGGAATAATGGCTACACCTTC
- TRBJ2-7 TRBV11-2 - CASSPGNFYEQYF TGTGCCAGCAGCCCAGGGAACTTTTACGAGCAGTACTTC
- TRBJ2-1 TRBV5-1 TRBD2 CASSLVAGGLRIYNEQFF TGCGCCAGCAGCTTGGTTGCGGGAGGGCTGCGGATTTACAATGAGCAGTTCTTC
- TRBJ1-1 TRBV5-1 - CASSLWSPRDSHQTEAFF TGCGCCAGCAGCCTCTGGTCCCCCCGTGACAGTCACCAGACTGAAGCTTTCTTT
- TRBJ1-5 TRBV10-3 - CAISESGSGNQPQHF TGTGCCATCAGTGAGTCGGGGAGTGGCAATCAGCCCCAGCATTTT
- TRBJ1-1 TRBV28 - CASSLEYGGRVKAFF TGTGCCAGCAGTTTAGAGTATGGGGGCAGGGTAAAAGCTTTCTTT
- TRBJ1-3 TRBV10-3 TRBD1 CAISERTGAGNTIYF TGTGCCATCAGTGAGCGGACAGGGGCTGGAAACACCATATATTTT